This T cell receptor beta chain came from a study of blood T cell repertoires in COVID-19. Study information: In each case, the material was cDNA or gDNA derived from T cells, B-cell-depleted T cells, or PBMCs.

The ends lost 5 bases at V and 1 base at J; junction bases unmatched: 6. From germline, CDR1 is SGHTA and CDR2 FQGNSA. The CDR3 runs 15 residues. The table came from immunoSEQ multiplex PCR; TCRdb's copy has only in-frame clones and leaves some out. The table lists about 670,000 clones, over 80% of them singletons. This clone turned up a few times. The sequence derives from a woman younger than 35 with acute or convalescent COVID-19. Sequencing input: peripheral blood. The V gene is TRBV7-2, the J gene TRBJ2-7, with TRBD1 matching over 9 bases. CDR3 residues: CASSTTGTGSYEQYF. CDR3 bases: TGTGCCAGCAGCACGACCGGGACAGGGTCCTACGAGCAGTACTTC. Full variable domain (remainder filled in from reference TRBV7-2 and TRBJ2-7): GAGVSQSPSNKVTEKGKDVELRCDPISGHTALYWYRQSLGQGLEFLIYFQGNSAPDKSGLPSDRFSAERTGGSVSTLTIQRTQQEDSAVYLCASSTTGTGSYEQYFGPGTRLTVT.